These T cell receptor beta chains were read from a single sample in a study of T cell responses to AZD1222 COVID-19 vaccine. Profiling relied on immunoSEQ multiplex PCR, and the TCRdb table lists in-frame clones only, not all of them. There are about 100,000 clones in the sample; around 91% occur only once, and more than 2% lies in the top ten. The sequencing here drew on peripheral blood, taken 28 days after the second AZD1222 dose. Receptor source: an adult who received the AZD1222 COVID-19 vaccine. Both conserved end residues are part of each CDR3. The D gene is left open where the match is weak. The size entry is marked missing in some rows and otherwise reads once, few, many or a size class.

. TRBJ1-1 TRBV6-1 TRBD1 CASSEGTGPYEAFF TGTGCCAGCAGTGAAGGGACAGGACCATATGAAGCTTTCTTT
once TRBJ1-1 TRBV7-2 . CASSPGVGSWTEAFF TGTGCCAGCAGCCCGGGCGTAGGGAGCTGGACTGAAGCTTTCTTT
. TRBJ2-3 TRBV18 TRBD1 CASSPVVVQGSTDTQYF TGTGCCAGCTCACCAGTAGTTGTACAGGGGAGCACAGATACGCAGTATTTT
. TRBJ2-1 TRBV6-4 TRBD2 CASSALAGGRSHSYNEQFF TGTGCCAGCAGTGCCCTAGCGGGAGGGCGTTCCCACTCCTACAATGAGCAGTTCTTC
. TRBJ1-1 TRBV3-1/TRBV3-2 TRBD1 CASLGQGNTEAFF TGTGCCAGCTTGGGACAGGGGAACACTGAAGCTTTCTTT
. TRBJ1-3 TRBV18 . CASSPYSGNTIYF TGTGCCAGCTCACCCTACTCTGGAAACACCATATATTTT
. TRBJ2-5 TRBV5-1 TRBD2 CASSLGLAGEETQYF TGCGCCAGCAGCTTGGGACTAGCGGGAGAAGAGACCCAGTACTTC
. TRBJ1-5 TRBV5-5 . CASSLLGGGSNQPQHF TGTGCCAGCAGCTTGTTAGGAGGGGGAAGCAATCAGCCCCAGCATTTT
. TRBJ2-1 TRBV29-1 . CSVAPPAQSSYNEQFF TGCAGCGTTGCCCCGCCTGCTCAGAGCTCCTACAATGAGCAGTTCTTC
. TRBJ2-7 TRBV15 . CATSLEPFYEQYF TGTGCCACCAGCTTAGAGCCCTTCTACGAGCAGTACTTC
. TRBJ2-2 TRBV7-7 TRBD2 CASSFSSGGHTGELFF TGTGCTAGCAGCTTTTCTAGCGGAGGGCACACCGGGGAGCTGTTTTTT
. TRBJ1-2 TRBV18 TRBD1 CASSPPGQTNGYTF TGTGCCAGCTCACCACCGGGACAGACGAATGGCTACACCTTC
. TRBJ2-3 TRBV6-2/TRBV6-3 . CASSRQGGGAGDTQYF TGTGCCAGCAGCCGACAGGGAGGGGGCGCGGGAGATACGCAGTATTTT
. TRBJ1-4 TRBV7-8 TRBD1 CASSPRQGPSEKLFF TGTGCCAGCAGCCCCCGACAGGGACCCAGTGAAAAACTGTTTTTT
. TRBJ1-3 TRBV9 TRBD1 CASSAGDREYGNTIYF TGTGCCAGCAGCGCCGGGGACAGGGAGTATGGAAACACCATATATTTT
. TRBJ1-2 TRBV6-5 . CATQPGGGMGGYTF TGTGCCACTCAACCGGGCGGGGGAATGGGTGGCTACACCTTC
. TRBJ2-2 TRBV30 . CAWSGTGAGELFF TGTGCCTGGAGTGGGACGGGGGCCGGGGAGCTGTTTTTT
. TRBJ2-2 TRBV6-5 . CASMKPGNTGELFF TGTGCCAGCATGAAACCAGGGAACACCGGGGAGCTGTTTTTT
. TRBJ2-5 TRBV18 TRBD1 CASSTQTGQETQYF TGTGCCAGCTCAACTCAGACAGGGCAAGAGACCCAGTACTTC
. TRBJ2-7 TRBV28 . CASRPLLEVNSYEQYF TGTGCCAGCCGACCCTTACTAGAAGTTAACTCCTACGAGCAGTACTTC
. TRBJ2-1 TRBV5-1 . CASSLSAVEQFF TGCGCCAGCAGCTTGTCTGCGGTGGAGCAGTTCTTC
. TRBJ2-7 TRBV6-5 TRBD2 CASRTLAEPYEQYF TGTGCCAGCAGGACACTAGCGGAGCCCTACGAGCAGTACTTC
. TRBJ2-2 TRBV5-1 . CASMSGGMNTGELFF TGCGCCAGCATGAGTGGGGGAATGAACACCGGGGAGCTGTTTTTT
. TRBJ1-2 TRBV2 . CASRLRIDFSYTF TGTGCCAGCAGGCTCCGGATAGATTTTAGCTACACCTTC
. TRBJ2-5 TRBV7-9 TRBD1 CASSSAGQGGRETQYF TGTGCCAGCAGCTCCGCTGGACAGGGGGGTCGGGAGACCCAGTACTTC